Listed below are T cell receptor beta chains from one sample, sequenced in a study of CD8 T cells in Susac syndrome. TCRdb reprocessed the immunoSEQ multiplex PCR reads via MiXCR and lists one record per CDR3 protein. The table lists a few hundred thousand distinct CDR3 sequences, 95% of them singletons. The source material was CD4+ T cells from PBMCs. The receptors originated from a human donor with multiple sclerosis. The CDR3 runs from the conserved cysteine through the conserved F or W. D genes are given only for firm matches. Expanded clones get a size class; other rows say once, few or many, or leave the size out.

clone size: -; V gene: TRBV3-1; D gene: -; J gene: TRBJ1-5; CDR3 protein: CASSPGANQPQHF; CDR3 DNA: TGTGCCAGCAGCCCCGGAGCCAATCAGCCCCAGCATTTT
clone size: -; V gene: TRBV5-1; D gene: -; J gene: TRBJ2-7; CDR3 protein: CASSFDRPYEQYF; CDR3 DNA: TGCGCCAGCAGCTTCGACAGACCCTACGAGCAGTACTTC
clone size: -; V gene: TRBV20-1; D gene: TRBD1; J gene: TRBJ1-2; CDR3 protein: CSAPDRLYGYTF; CDR3 DNA: TGCAGTGCTCCGGACAGGTTATATGGCTACACCTTC
clone size: once; V gene: TRBV20-1; D gene: -; J gene: TRBJ2-5; CDR3 protein: CSARDPWAEETQYF; CDR3 DNA: TGCAGTGCTAGAGATCCTTGGGCGGAAGAGACCCAGTACTTC
clone size: -; V gene: TRBV6-5; D gene: -; J gene: TRBJ1-6; CDR3 protein: CASSWDIGGSPLHF; CDR3 DNA: TGTGCCAGCAGTTGGGACATAGGAGGTTCACCCCTCCACTTT
clone size: -; V gene: TRBV12-3/TRBV12-4; D gene: -; J gene: TRBJ2-7; CDR3 protein: CASTHGQLEQYF; CDR3 DNA: TGTGCCAGCACCCACGGACAGCTGGAGCAGTACTTC
clone size: -; V gene: TRBV30; D gene: TRBD1; J gene: TRBJ1-2; CDR3 protein: CAWTATGAGGYTF; CDR3 DNA: TGTGCCTGGACCGCGACAGGGGCGGGGGGCTACACCTTC
clone size: -; V gene: TRBV4-2; D gene: TRBD2; J gene: TRBJ2-5; CDR3 protein: CASSPVAGEGQETQYF; CDR3 DNA: TGTGCCAGCAGCCCAGTAGCGGGGGAGGGCCAAGAGACCCAGTACTTC
clone size: -; V gene: TRBV19; D gene: -; J gene: TRBJ2-7; CDR3 protein: CASSIGTGNEQYF; CDR3 DNA: TGTGCCAGTAGTATAGGAACAGGCAACGAGCAGTACTTC
clone size: -; V gene: TRBV5-1; D gene: -; J gene: TRBJ1-6; CDR3 protein: CASSLGDPGDSPLHF; CDR3 DNA: TGCGCCAGCAGCTTGGGGGACCCGGGGGATTCACCCCTCCACTTT
clone size: -; V gene: TRBV11-2; D gene: TRBD1; J gene: TRBJ2-7; CDR3 protein: CASSLSDRDYEQYF; CDR3 DNA: TGTGCCAGCAGCCTTTCGGACAGGGACTACGAGCAGTACTTC
clone size: -; V gene: TRBV9; D gene: TRBD1; J gene: TRBJ2-6; CDR3 protein: CASSTGQGGGANVLTF; CDR3 DNA: TGTGCCAGCAGCACCGGACAGGGGGGTGGGGCCAACGTCCTGACTTTC
clone size: -; V gene: TRBV6-5; D gene: TRBD1; J gene: TRBJ1-2; CDR3 protein: CASSTPGQGTGYTF; CDR3 DNA: TGTGCCAGCAGCACTCCGGGACAGGGAACTGGCTACACCTTC
clone size: -; V gene: TRBV30; D gene: -; J gene: TRBJ1-2; CDR3 protein: CAWSDVGYRSYTF; CDR3 DNA: TGTGCCTGGAGTGATGTGGGGTATCGGAGCTACACCTTC
clone size: -; V gene: TRBV28; D gene: -; J gene: TRBJ2-3; CDR3 protein: CASSRSGFF; CDR3 DNA: TGTGCCAGCAGTCGATCAGGCTTCTTT
clone size: -; V gene: TRBV7-2; D gene: -; J gene: TRBJ1-1; CDR3 protein: CASSTYPEAFF; CDR3 DNA: TGTGCCAGCAGCACCTATCCTGAAGCTTTCTTT
clone size: -; V gene: TRBV30; D gene: -; J gene: TRBJ1-5; CDR3 protein: CAWSNTLNQPQHF; CDR3 DNA: TGTGCCTGGAGCAACACCCTAAATCAGCCCCAGCATTTT
clone size: -; V gene: TRBV20-1; D gene: -; J gene: TRBJ1-1; CDR3 protein: CSARFANTEAFF; CDR3 DNA: TGCAGTGCTAGATTCGCTAACACTGAAGCTTTCTTT
clone size: -; V gene: TRBV3-1; D gene: -; J gene: TRBJ1-1; CDR3 protein: CASSQVAWTEAFF; CDR3 DNA: TGTGCCAGCAGCCAAGTGGCGTGGACTGAAGCTTTCTTT
clone size: -; V gene: TRBV7-9; D gene: -; J gene: TRBJ2-7; CDR3 protein: CASSLVYEAAGLYEQYF; CDR3 DNA: TGTGCCAGCAGCTTAGTATACGAGGCCGCAGGACTTTACGAGCAGTACTTC
clone size: -; V gene: TRBV6-2/TRBV6-3; D gene: -; J gene: TRBJ2-2; CDR3 protein: CASSLSVTGELFF; CDR3 DNA: TGTGCCAGCAGCCTTTCCGTCACCGGGGAGCTGTTTTTT
clone size: once; V gene: TRBV4-2; D gene: TRBD2; J gene: TRBJ2-1; CDR3 protein: CASSQVGGGALDEQFF; CDR3 DNA: TGTGCCAGCAGCCAAGTAGGCGGGGGGGCCCTCGATGAGCAGTTCTTC
clone size: -; V gene: TRBV30; D gene: TRBD1; J gene: TRBJ1-6; CDR3 protein: CASEGGQLNSPLHF; CDR3 DNA: TGTGCCTCGGAAGGGGGACAGCTTAATTCACCCCTCCACTTT
clone size: -; V gene: TRBV3-1; D gene: -; J gene: TRBJ2-7; CDR3 protein: CASSQARDSYEQYF; CDR3 DNA: TGTGCCAGCAGCCAAGCCCGGGACTCCTACGAGCAGTACTTC
clone size: -; V gene: TRBV30; D gene: TRBD2; J gene: TRBJ2-3; CDR3 protein: CAWSVLASLTDTQYF; CDR3 DNA: TGTGCCTGGAGTGTACTAGCGTCATTGACAGATACGCAGTATTTT
clone size: -; V gene: TRBV29-1; D gene: -; J gene: TRBJ1-5; CDR3 protein: CSVGPSEGQPQHF; CDR3 DNA: TGCAGCGTGGGACCCTCCGAGGGCCAGCCCCAGCATTTT
clone size: -; V gene: TRBV30; D gene: -; J gene: TRBJ1-4; CDR3 protein: CAWTRVKATNEKLFF; CDR3 DNA: TGTGCCTGGACCAGGGTCAAGGCAACTAATGAAAAACTGTTTTTT
clone size: -; V gene: TRBV12-3/TRBV12-4; D gene: -; J gene: TRBJ2-5; CDR3 protein: CASSSIKGGETQYF; CDR3 DNA: TGTGCCAGCAGCTCCATTAAGGGGGGCGAGACCCAGTACTTC
clone size: once; V gene: TRBV20-1; D gene: -; J gene: TRBJ2-1; CDR3 protein: CSARALAGGPSSYNEQFF; CDR3 DNA: TGCAGTGCTAGAGCCCTAGCAGGGGGGCCAAGCTCCTACAATGAGCAGTTCTTC
clone size: -; V gene: TRBV25-1; D gene: -; J gene: TRBJ1-2; CDR3 protein: CASSDAGFNYGYTF; CDR3 DNA: TGTGCCAGCAGTGATGCAGGGTTTAACTATGGCTACACCTTC
clone size: -; V gene: TRBV5-6; D gene: TRBD1; J gene: TRBJ2-7; CDR3 protein: CASNPSGGYEQYF; CDR3 DNA: TGTGCCAGCAACCCATCAGGGGGCTACGAGCAGTACTTC
clone size: -; V gene: TRBV20-1; D gene: -; J gene: TRBJ2-5; CDR3 protein: CSAREDSLQETQYF; CDR3 DNA: TGCAGTGCTAGAGAGGATAGCCTCCAGGAGACCCAGTACTTC
clone size: -; V gene: TRBV29-1; D gene: -; J gene: TRBJ1-1; CDR3 protein: CSAKMGMSNTEAFF; CDR3 DNA: TGCAGCGCCAAAATGGGTATGTCAAACACTGAAGCTTTCTTT
clone size: once; V gene: TRBV5-1; D gene: -; J gene: TRBJ1-1; CDR3 protein: CASADNTEAFF; CDR3 DNA: TGCGCCAGCGCCGACAACACTGAAGCTTTCTTT
clone size: -; V gene: TRBV2; D gene: -; J gene: TRBJ2-1; CDR3 protein: CASSERTHNEQFF; CDR3 DNA: TGTGCCAGCAGTGAAAGGACGCACAATGAGCAGTTCTTC
clone size: -; V gene: TRBV30; D gene: TRBD1; J gene: TRBJ2-4; CDR3 protein: CAGTGVGDIQYF; CDR3 DNA: TGTGCCGGTACAGGGGTCGGGGACATTCAGTACTTC
clone size: -; V gene: TRBV12-3/TRBV12-4; D gene: TRBD2; J gene: TRBJ2-1; CDR3 protein: CASSGGGEQFF; CDR3 DNA: TGTGCCAGCAGTGGCGGGGGGGAGCAGTTCTTC
clone size: once; V gene: TRBV29-1; D gene: -; J gene: TRBJ2-7; CDR3 protein: CSTKQGTEQYF; CDR3 DNA: TGCAGCACAAAACAGGGTACAGAGCAGTACTTC
clone size: -; V gene: TRBV12-3/TRBV12-4; D gene: -; J gene: TRBJ1-1; CDR3 protein: CASSLALLAGQGPEAFF; CDR3 DNA: TGTGCCAGCAGTTTAGCGCTGTTGGCAGGACAAGGTCCTGAAGCTTTCTTT
clone size: -; V gene: TRBV3-1; D gene: TRBD2; J gene: TRBJ2-6; CDR3 protein: CASSLPLGSGESSGANVLTF; CDR3 DNA: TGTGCCAGCAGCCTCCCATTGGGTAGCGGGGAGAGCTCTGGGGCCAACGTCCTGACTTTC